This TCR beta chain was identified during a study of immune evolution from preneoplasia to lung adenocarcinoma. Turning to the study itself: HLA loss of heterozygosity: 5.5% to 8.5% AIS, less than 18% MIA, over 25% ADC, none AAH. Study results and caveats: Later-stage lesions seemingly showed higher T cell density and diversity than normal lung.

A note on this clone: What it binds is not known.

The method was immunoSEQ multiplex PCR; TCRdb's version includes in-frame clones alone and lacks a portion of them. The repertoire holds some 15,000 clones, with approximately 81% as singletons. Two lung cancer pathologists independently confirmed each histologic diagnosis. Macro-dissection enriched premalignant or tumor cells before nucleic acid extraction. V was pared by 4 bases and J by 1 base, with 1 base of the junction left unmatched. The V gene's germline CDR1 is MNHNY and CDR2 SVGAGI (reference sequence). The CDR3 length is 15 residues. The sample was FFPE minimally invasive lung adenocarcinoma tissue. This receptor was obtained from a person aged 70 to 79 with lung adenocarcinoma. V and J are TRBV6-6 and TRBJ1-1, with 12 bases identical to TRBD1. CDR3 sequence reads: CASSWGQGANTEAFF. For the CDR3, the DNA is TGTGCCAGCAGTTGGGGACAGGGGGCGAACACTGAAGCTTTCTTT.